This T cell receptor (beta chain) was captured by sequencing in a study of cytomegalovirus exposure and HLA in healthy donors. The PCR made use of 60 Vbeta and 13 Jbeta primers. Sequenced by immunoSEQ multiplex PCR; TCRdb stores in-frame clones only, minus some. The table includes about 170,000 clones, 65% to 85% detected once. The trim removed 3 bases at V and 5 bases at J, leaving 10 bases unmatched. Germline CDR1 reads SGHNT; CDR2 reads YYREEE (reference sequence). The length of the CDR3 is 17 residues. This TCR was sampled from a woman under 30 in good health and CMV-seronegative. Material for sequencing was PBMCs. This sequence joins TRBV5-4 and TRBJ2-2; 10 nucleotides match TRBD2. CDR3 residues: CASSSGLAPQGTGELFF. DNA of the CDR3: TGTGCCAGCAGCTCGGGACTAGCGCCGCAAGGTACCGGGGAGCTGTTTTTT.